Presented here are 23 T cell receptor beta chains from one specimen sequenced in a study of neurological immune-mediated disorders. One entry per CDR3 protein, called by TCRdb with MiXCR from the 5' RACE reads. Of some 43,000 distinct CDR3 sequences listed, 10% to 15% were seen once; the top ten hold roughly 10%. Time point described: longitudinal time-point 3. Sequenced material: PBMCs. The receptors shown here come from a male donor with HTLV-1-associated myelopathy (HAM/TSP).

This clonotype was seen at least ten times. The chain combines TRBV28 with TRBJ1-5; the D is unclear. Germline V gene sequence: CDR1 MDHEN, CDR2 SYDVKM. The CDR3 loop spans 15 amino acids. Trimming cost V 5 bases and J 2 bases, with 13 bases left between them. The CDR3 nucleotides are TGTGCCAGCAGTCCAGAGGTCGCGGGCAATCAGCCCCAGCATTTT. It yields the protein CASSPEVAGNQPQHF.

This clonotype was detected ten times or more. V is TRBV4-1 and J is TRBJ2-1; a weak D match, TRBD2 (6 bases). This CDR3 has 15 residues. Between the trimmed V and J ends, which lost 2 bases and 9 bases, there was a span of 17 bases. Germline CDR1 and CDR2: MGHRA and YSYEKL. As DNA, the CDR3 is TGCGCCAGCAGCCAATCTCCCGCGGGGATCCCTGAGCAGTTCTTC. Its translation: CASSQSPAGIPEQFF.

This clonotype was detected only a few times. The rearrangement uses TRBV18 and TRBJ2-5, with TRBD2 as a possible D gene (6 bases). The CDR3 extends over 14 amino acids. V was pared by 6 bases and J by 9 bases, with 20 bases between. Germline CDR1 KGHSH, CDR2 LQKENI. The CDR3 is CASSDAGRGGAQYF. The CDR3 DNA follows: TGTGCCAGCTCGGATGCGGGGCGCGGTGGAGCCCAGTACTTC.

This clonotype was seen many times. CDR3 protein: CASRFSENTEAFF. CDR3 nucleotides: TGTGCCAGCAGATTCAGTGAGAACACTGAAGCTTTCTTT. This chain links TRBV6-5 with TRBJ1-1; no clear D. The CDR3 is made up of 13 amino acids. Trimming left V 6 bases short and J 1 base short, with 9 bases between. Germline lookup yields CDR1 MNHEY and CDR2 SVGAGI.

This clonotype was recorded many times. This rearrangement joins TRBV5-1 to TRBJ2-7; TRBD2 might be the D (5 bases). CDR3 length: 12 residues. The V end was cut by 7 bases, the J end by 4 bases, with 12 bases between. Per germline, CDR1 SGHRS and CDR2 YFSETQ. The CDR3 DNA sequence: TGCGCCAGCTCCAACGGGGAGTACGAGCAGTACTTC. Translation gives CASSNGEYEQYF. Together with reference TRBV5-1 and TRBJ2-7, the CDR3 gives the full variable domain: KAGVTQTPRYLIKTRGQQVTLSCSPISGHRSVSWYQQTPGQGLQFLFEYFSETQRNKGNFPGRFSGRQFSNSRSEMNVSTLELGDSALYLCASSNGEYEQYFGPGTRLTVT.

This clonotype was counted many times. V gene TRBV5-8 combines with J gene TRBJ2-3; D uncertain. CDR1 and CDR2 (germline): SGHTS, YDEGEE. The CDR3 runs 16 residues. Between the trimmed V and J ends, which lost 0 bases and 2 bases, there was a span of 13 bases. The CDR3 here is CASSLAGSGNTDTQYF. The CDR3, as DNA: TGTGCCAGCAGCTTGGCGGGTTCCGGCAACACAGATACGCAGTATTTT.

This clonotype appeared many times. J is TRBJ2-7 and V is TRBV20-1, with TRBD1 matching over 10 bases. The CDR3 spans 15 residues. Per germline, CDR1 DFQATT and CDR2 SNEGSKA (reference sequence). Unmatched junction bases numbered 9, after V lost 4 bases and J lost 3 bases. The CDR3 DNA follows: TGCAGTGCTACCAATCCGACAGGGGGCAGCTACGAGCAGTACTTC. It specifies CSATNPTGGSYEQYF.

This clonotype was seen at least ten times. The CDR3 reads CASSLQSSYEQYF. The DNA of the CDR3 is TGCGCCAGCAGCTTACAAAGCTCCTACGAGCAGTACTTC. The chain combines TRBV5-1 with TRBJ2-7, with D uncertain. The CDR3 sequence is 13 residues long. CDR1 SGHRS and CDR2 YFSETQ come from the germline V gene. V was pared by 2 bases and J by 0 bases, with 6 bases between.

This clonotype was detected ten times or more. The chain carries TRBV28 and TRBJ2-5, with D perhaps being TRBD1 or TRBD2 (5 bases each). This CDR3 region has 14 residues. The germline gives CDR1 MDHEN, CDR2 SYDVKM. Trimming pared 3 bases from V and 1 base from J, leaving 9 bases between. The CDR3 sequence: CASSFVGAQETQYF. Written as DNA, the CDR3 is TGTGCCAGCAGTTTCGTCGGGGCCCAAGAGACCCAGTACTTC.

This clonotype has at least ten counts. The rearrangement uses TRBV12-3 or TRBV12-4 and TRBJ2-1, with D perhaps matching TRBD1 (7 bases). CDR3 length: 15 residues. The germline V and J ends were trimmed by 5 bases and 4 bases, with 15 bases remaining between them. The DNA for the CDR3 is TGTGCCAGCAGTAATATTCAGGGGGGATACAATGAGCAGTTCTTC. It is translated as CASSNIQGGYNEQFF.

This clonotype was observed at least ten times. This chain joins TRBV3-1 and TRBJ1-5; D gene uncertain. The CDR3 has 15 amino acids. Trimming shortened V by 1 base and J by 9 bases, and 16 bases separated the two germline ends. The germline gives CDR1 LGHDT, CDR2 YNNKEL (reference sequence). CDR3 loop: CASSQGGRGFGPQHF. In DNA, the CDR3 is TGTGCCAGCAGCCAAGGGGGTAGAGGTTTCGGGCCCCAGCATTTT.

A few counts support this clonotype. The chain is built from TRBV20-1 and TRBJ1-2; tentative D call: TRBD1 (5 bases). There are 17 residues in the CDR3. Germline V gene data show CDR1 as DFQATT and CDR2 as SNEGSKA (reference sequence). V lost 5 bases to trimming and J lost 2 bases, with 24 bases between them. The CDR3 spells CSAPPQYGTAGNYGYTF. The DNA of the CDR3 is TGCAGTGCTCCGCCCCAGTATGGAACTGCAGGGAACTATGGCTACACCTTC.

In this sample, this clonotype turned up many times. The chain couples TRBV7-2 to TRBJ2-5; maybe TRBD1 (5 bases). This CDR3 comprises 13 residues. Germline lookup yields CDR1 SGHTA and CDR2 FQGNSA. The V and J ends lost 5 bases and 2 bases respectively, with 9 bases between them. CDR3 bases: TGTGCCAGCAGCACTCGACAGCAAGAGACCCAGTACTTC. It specifies CASSTRQQETQYF.

The sample holds a few counts of this clonotype. This rearrangement joins TRBV20-1 to TRBJ1-1, with D unresolved. CDR3 length: 15 amino acids. Trimming stripped 5 bases from V and 1 base from J, with 17 bases between. CDR1 is DFQATT, CDR2 SNEGSKA, per germline (reference sequence). The CDR3 bases are TGCAGTGCTCCCGGGCCCACCGGCGGGAACACTGAAGCTTTCTTT. Protein product: CSAPGPTGGNTEAFF.

This clonotype was detected ten times or more. Written as DNA, the CDR3 is TGCAGCGTTTACCTGACGGATTACAGCACAGATACGCAGTATTTT. Translating gives CSVYLTDYSTDTQYF. V and J are TRBV29-1 and TRBJ2-3, with unresolved D. Deletions cut 5 bases from V and 0 bases from J, with 15 bases between. CDR1 is SQVTM, CDR2 ANQGSEA, per germline. The CDR3 covers 15 residues.

This clonotype has a count of ten or more. The chain carries TRBV28 and TRBJ2-2, with 9 bases fitting TRBD1. From germline, CDR1 is MDHEN and CDR2 SYDVKM. The V and J ends lost 7 bases and 7 bases, in that order; junction bases with no gene match: 7. CDR3 length: 14 amino acids. CDR3 loop: CASIRDRDVGELFF. The CDR3 DNA reads TGTGCCAGCATCCGGGACAGGGACGTCGGGGAGCTGTTTTTT.

This clonotype has a count of ten or more. The chain employs TRBV7-9 and TRBJ2-7; D is possibly TRBD1 or TRBD2 (5 bases each). The germline V gene encodes CDR1 SEHNR and CDR2 FQNEAQ (reference sequence). The CDR3 runs 14 residues. V lost 2 bases, J lost 2 bases, and 10 bases lay in between. This chain's CDR3 is CASSLTREPYEQYF. The CDR3 DNA is TGTGCCAGCAGCTTAACCAGGGAGCCCTACGAGCAGTACTTC.

This clonotype was seen repeatedly, ten times or more. This rearrangement joins TRBV12-3 or TRBV12-4 to TRBJ2-5; TRBD1 aligns across 8 bases. The V segment lost 5 bases and the J segment 3 bases; nucleotides outside the gene matches: 8. The CDR3 spans 15 residues. Here the CDR3 DNA reads TGTGCCAGCAGTCCTTCGACAGGGGTGAAAGAGACCCAGTACTTC. Protein product: CASSPSTGVKETQYF.

This clonotype was observed a handful of times. DNA for the CDR3: TGTGCCAGCAGAAGTGGGGTGTACAATGAGCAGTTCTTC. Translation: CASRSGVYNEQFF. V is TRBV27 and J is TRBJ2-1; D is unresolved. This CDR3 has 13 amino acids. Trimming pared 6 bases from V and 4 bases from J, leaving 10 bases between. Germline V CDR1 and CDR2: MNHEY, SMNVEV (reference sequence).

This clonotype appeared many times. J is TRBJ1-1 and V is TRBV3-1; tentatively, D is TRBD1 (6 bases). V was shortened by 1 base and J by 2 bases, with 11 bases between the two germline ends. The CDR3 has 15 residues. The germline V gene has CDR1 LGHDT and CDR2 YNNKEL (reference sequence). The DNA of the CDR3 is TGTGCCAGCAGCCAAGCTCCGGGACACAACACTGAAGCTTTCTTT. This sequence encodes CASSQAPGHNTEAFF.

This clonotype was detected many times. The chain joins TRBV4-1 to TRBJ2-1; perhaps TRBD2 as D (6 bases). The CDR3 runs 17 residues. V lost 1 base, J lost 1 base, and 14 bases lay in between. Germline loops: CDR1 MGHRA, CDR2 YSYEKL. The CDR3 bases are TGCGCCAGCAGCCAAGGTCCCACCGGGGGTTCCTACAATGAGCAGTTCTTC. Its translation is CASSQGPTGGSYNEQFF.

This clonotype was recorded many times. V and J are TRBV7-2 and TRBJ2-7; 7 nucleotides align to TRBD1. V was pared by 5 bases and J by 6 bases, with 7 bases of the junction left unmatched. The CDR3 loop spans 13 amino acids. Germline V gives CDR1 SGHTA, CDR2 FQGNSA. The CDR3 nucleotides read TGTGCCAGCAGCCCTACAGGGGTGGGCGAGCAGTACTTC. Residues: CASSPTGVGEQYF.

This clonotype is categorized as medium-sized. The chain recombines TRBV10-2 with TRBJ1-4; D is unresolved. The CDR3 has 12 residues. Trimming pared 3 bases from V and 4 bases from J, leaving 3 bases between. Germline assignment: CDR1 WSHSY and CDR2 SAAADI. CDR3 in amino acids: CASSDVNEKLFF. As DNA, the CDR3 is TGCGCCAGCAGTGATGTTAATGAAAAACTGTTTTTT.